Below are 5 T cell receptor beta chains sequenced from a single sample in a study of CD8+ T cells in alopecia areata. Treatment denoted: oral pan-JAK inhibitor, 5-10 mg twice daily. Once RNA had been extracted, it was reverse transcribed into cDNA to act as the sequencing template. Data came from immunoSEQ multiplex PCR; TCRdb stores just in-frame clones and leaves some out. The sample consists of hundreds of thousands of clones, around two fifths of them appearing once. Material: CD4+ T cells sorted from blood, obtained between weeks 30 and 35, from a patient treated with tofacitinib. The source of these receptors is a human donor with alopecia areata.

The chain carries TRBV18 and TRBJ2-1, with 7 nucleotides matching TRBD2. V shed 4 bases and J 5 bases; nucleotides not matched to a gene: 5. This CDR3 region has 14 residues. CDR1 is KGHSH, CDR2 LQKENI, per germline. This CDR3 reads CASSRRGGDNEQFF. CDR3 nucleotides: TGTGCCAGCTCACGGCGGGGAGGGGACAATGAGCAGTTCTTC.

This clone was found many times. The rearrangement joins TRBV7-9 to TRBJ1-4; D call uncertain. The CDR3 loop spans 11 amino acids. The ends were cut back, 7 bases at V and 8 bases at J, with 8 bases in the middle. Germline V CDR1 and CDR2: SEHNR, FQNEAQ (reference sequence). The CDR3 reads CASTPLEKLFF. DNA of the CDR3: TGTGCCAGCACCCCCTTAGAAAAACTGTTTTTT. Using reference TRBV7-9 and TRBJ1-4 for the parts outside the CDR3, the full variable domain is DTGVSQNPRHKITKRGQNVTFRCDPISEHNRLYWYRQTLGQGPEFLTYFQNEAQLEKSRLLSDRFSAERPKGSFSTLEIQRTEQGDSAMYLCASTPLEKLFFGSGTQLSVL.

V usage is TRBV7-9 and J usage is TRBJ1-2; a possible D gene is TRBD1 (5 bases). The CDR3 spans 17 residues. CDR1 is SEHNR, CDR2 FQNEAQ, per germline (reference sequence). Trimming took off 5 bases at V and 4 bases at J, with 23 bases between the two ends. In DNA, the CDR3 is TGTGCCAGCAGCGGAAGGGACCCAGGAATTACGGGCTATGGCTACACCTTC. Residues: CASSGRDPGITGYGYTF.

This clone was found once. CDR3 residues: CASSSEGGGFNEQFF. The CDR3 nucleotides read TGTGCCAGCAGTTCGGAAGGCGGGGGGTTCAATGAGCAGTTCTTC. The chain couples TRBV27 to TRBJ2-1; 8 bases line up with TRBD2. Germline CDR1 MNHEY, CDR2 SMNVEV (reference sequence). V dropped 4 bases and J dropped 6; count of bases not matched to a gene: 8. The length of the CDR3 is 15 residues.

The V gene is TRBV11-2, the J gene TRBJ2-7; D remains ambiguous. CDR1 is SGHAT, CDR2 FQNNGV, per germline. This CDR3 comprises 12 residues. Trimming took 5 bases from V and 6 from J, leaving 11 bases between them. CDR3: CASSLSYLEQYF. CDR3 bases: TGTGCCAGCAGCCTCTCGTACCTCGAGCAGTACTTC.